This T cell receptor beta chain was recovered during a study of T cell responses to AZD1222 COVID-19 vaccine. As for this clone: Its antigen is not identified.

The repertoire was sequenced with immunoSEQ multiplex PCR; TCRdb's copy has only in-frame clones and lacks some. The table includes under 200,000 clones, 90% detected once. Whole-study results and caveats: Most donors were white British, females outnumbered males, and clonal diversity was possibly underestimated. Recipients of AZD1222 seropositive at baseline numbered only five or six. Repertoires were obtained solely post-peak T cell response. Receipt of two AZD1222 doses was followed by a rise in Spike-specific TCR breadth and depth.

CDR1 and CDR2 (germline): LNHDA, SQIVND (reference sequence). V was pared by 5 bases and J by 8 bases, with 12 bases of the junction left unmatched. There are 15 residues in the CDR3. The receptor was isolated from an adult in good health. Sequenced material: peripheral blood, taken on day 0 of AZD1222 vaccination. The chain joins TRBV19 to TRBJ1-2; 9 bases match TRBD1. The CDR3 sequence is CASSPGTGRISGYTF. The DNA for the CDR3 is TGTGCCAGTAGTCCAGGGACAGGGAGAATCTCGGGCTACACCTTC. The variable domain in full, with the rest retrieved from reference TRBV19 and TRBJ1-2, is DGGITQSPKYLFRKEGQNVTLSCEQNLNHDAMYWYRQDPGQGLRLIYYSQIVNDFQKGDIAEGYSVSREKKESFPLTVTSAQKNPTAFYLCASSPGTGRISGYTFGSGTRLTVV.